This entry lists 20 T cell receptor beta chains sequenced from one sample in a study of blood T cell repertoires in COVID-19. Profiled with immunoSEQ multiplex PCR; TCRdb holds only in-frame clones, not every one. Seen here are roughly 130,000 clones, 80% observed once, and the top ten hold roughly 17%. The sequenced material came from peripheral blood. The source is a man in his sixties with active or convalescent COVID-19.

The genes are TRBV27 and TRBJ2-1; D gene unclear. The CDR3 runs to 13 residues. Germline V gene lookup returns CDR1 MNHEY and CDR2 SMNVEV (reference sequence). The V gene lost 4 bases and the J gene lost 12 bases, with 16 bases spanning the gap. CDR3 DNA sequence: TGTGCCAGCAGTTCAGTCCCGGTGACTGGGCAGTTCTTC. Translating it yields CASSSVPVTGQFF.

The chain joins TRBV9 to TRBJ2-3; 7 bases fit TRBD2. Germline CDR1 and CDR2: SGDLS and YYNGEE. V was pared by 3 bases and J by 0 bases, with 22 bases of the junction left unmatched. The CDR3 has 21 amino acids. The CDR3 DNA is TGTGCCAGCAGCGGAGGTCCCCTAAGGCCCATTCTAGCGGCGAGCACAGATACGCAGTATTTT. Its translation: CASSGGPLRPILAASTDTQYF.

V and J are TRBV28 and TRBJ2-7, with a possible D match to TRBD1 (7 bases). CDR1 is MDHEN, CDR2 SYDVKM, per germline. This CDR3 spans 15 amino acids. The V end was cut by 2 bases, the J end by 0 bases, with 11 bases between. CDR3 nucleotides: TGTGCCAGCAGTTTAGGCGGGGACAGCTCCTACGAGCAGTACTTC. The encoded protein is CASSLGGDSSYEQYF.

The V and J genes are TRBV7-2 and TRBJ1-3, with D possibly being TRBD1 (6 bases). This CDR3 has 16 residues. CDR1 and CDR2 (germline): SGHTA, FQGNSA. Trimming shortened V by 3 bases and J by 0 bases, and 12 bases separated the two germline ends. CDR3 coding DNA: TGTGCCAGCAGCTTCCGGGACACTTCCTCTGGAAACACCATATATTTT. This codes for CASSFRDTSSGNTIYF.

This clone was seen many times. This chain links TRBV7-2 with TRBJ1-2, with 7 positions matching TRBD1. The CDR3 runs to 15 residues. CDR1 SGHTA and CDR2 FQGNSA come from the germline V gene. The trim removed 1 base at V and 0 bases at J, leaving 2 bases unmatched. CDR3 DNA sequence: TGTGCCAGCAGCTTAGGTGGGACAGCTAACTATGGCTACACCTTC. Translation: CASSLGGTANYGYTF.

This chain links TRBV6-4 with TRBJ1-3; 7 nucleotides agree with TRBD1. The CDR3 has 15 amino acids. V lost 4 bases to trimming and J lost 3 bases; unmatched junction nucleotides: 6. CDR1 MRHNA and CDR2 SNTAGT come from the germline V gene. CDR3 sequence (DNA): TGTGCCAGCAGTGTTGAAGGGGGCGGTGGAAACACCATATATTTT. Its protein product is CASSVEGGGGNTIYF.

This clone was counted only a few times. The chain couples TRBV25-1 to TRBJ2-2, with 7 bases aligning to TRBD1. The CDR3 has 15 residues. Germline V gene lookup returns CDR1 MGHDK and CDR2 SYGVNS. With 5 bases clipped from V and 6 bases from J, the junction kept 9 bases outside the gene matches. The CDR3 here is CASSKKTGKAGELFF. The CDR3 DNA follows: TGTGCCAGCAGTAAAAAGACAGGGAAGGCCGGGGAGCTGTTTTTT.

The table lists this clone with a few counts. The chain couples TRBV4-2 to TRBJ1-5, with a tentative D call TRBD1 (5 bases). CDR1 is LGHNA, CDR2 YNFKEQ, per germline. The CDR3 has 14 residues. V was shortened by 0 bases and J by 9 bases, with 12 bases between the two germline ends. CDR3 sequence (DNA): TGTGCCAGCAGCCAAGAAAAGGGGAGGTGGCCCCAGCATTTT. Translated: CASSQEKGRWPQHF.

This clone was seen once. The chain joins TRBV6-5 to TRBJ1-2; D is unresolved. V dropped 2 bases and J dropped 0 bases, with 10 bases sitting between them. CDR3 length: 15 amino acids. CDR1 is MNHEY and CDR2 is SVGAGI in the germline V gene. This CDR3 is CASSYGPDTNYGYTF. CDR3 sequence (DNA): TGTGCCAGCAGTTACGGGCCAGATACTAACTATGGCTACACCTTC.

As concerns this clone: The sample carries other DNA sequences with the same CDR3. This chain joins TRBV2 and TRBJ1-1; 8 bases are a match to TRBD1. Trimming took 3 bases from V and 4 from J; bases not matched to a gene: 4. Looked up from germline, CDR1 is SNHLY and CDR2 is FYNNEI. The CDR3 spans 14 residues. CDR3 amino acids: CASSEVTGGTEAFF. For the CDR3, the DNA is TGTGCCAGCAGTGAGGTTACAGGGGGCACTGAAGCTTTCTTT.

The chain couples TRBV2 to TRBJ2-1; 9 positions agree with TRBD2. The J segment lost 10 bases and the V segment lost 9 bases, leaving 13 bases of the junction unmatched. Per the germline V gene, CDR1 is SNHLY and CDR2 is FYNNEI. The length of the CDR3 is 14 residues. The CDR3 here is CASPRRREGREQFF. In DNA form, the CDR3 reads TGTGCCAGTCCCCGACGGCGGGAGGGCCGGGAGCAGTTCTTC.

The chain couples TRBV7-3 to TRBJ1-1, with no clear D. The CDR3 totals 17 residues. Trimming left V 5 bases short and J 0 bases short, with 19 bases between. The germline V gene has CDR1 SGHTA and CDR2 FQGTGA. DNA of the CDR3: TGTGCCAGCAGCCACTTTCCACCGCGTGAGATGAACACTGAAGCTTTCTTT. It yields the protein CASSHFPPREMNTEAFF.

The chain recombines TRBV14 with TRBJ2-7; TRBD1 matches at 7 bases. The V gene end was trimmed by 2 bases and the J gene end by 6 bases; junction bases not matched to a gene: 7. This CDR3 region has 14 residues. The germline CDR1 and CDR2 sequences are SGHDN and FVKESK. The CDR3 DNA reads as TGTGCCAGCAGCCAAAAGGGACAGAGTCGCGAGCAGTACTTC. Its protein product is CASSQKGQSREQYF.

This chain links TRBV5-6 with TRBJ2-1; 12 bases line up with TRBD2. The CDR3 spans 15 residues. Germline assignment: CDR1 SGHDT and CDR2 YYEEEE. Trimming at V came to 4 bases and at J to 11 bases, leaving 10 bases not matched to a gene. CDR3 DNA sequence: TGTGCCAGCAGCGAGCGGGGACTAGCGGGTTTGAAGCAGTTCTTC. This translates into CASSERGLAGLKQFF.

The chain is built from TRBV7-2 and TRBJ2-1, with TRBD2 matching 12 bases. Trimming cost V 5 bases and J 7 bases; bases outside gene matches: 6. The CDR3 has 15 residues. The germline CDR1 and CDR2 sequences are SGHTA and FQGNSA. The DNA of the CDR3 is TGTGCCAGCAGCCCCGCTAGCGGGAGGGGAAATGAGCAGTTCTTC. Protein product: CASSPASGRGNEQFF.

The V call is TRBV10-3, the J call TRBJ2-5; perhaps TRBD1 as D (7 bases). The V gene lost 4 bases and the J gene lost 3 bases, with 9 bases spanning the gap. The CDR3 is 13 amino acids. Germline V gene data show CDR1 as ENHRY and CDR2 as SYGVKD. The CDR3 here is CAISGRGEETQYF. The CDR3 coding sequence is TGTGCCATCAGTGGCAGGGGGGAAGAGACCCAGTACTTC.

This chain connects TRBV28 to TRBJ1-5; 11 nucleotides align to TRBD1. The V and J ends lost 5 bases and 7 bases, in that order; junction bases with no gene match: 4. Germline assignment: CDR1 MDHEN and CDR2 SYDVKM. This CDR3 has 14 amino acids. The DNA of the CDR3 is TGTGCCAGCAGTCCTTGGACAGGGGGCCAGCCCCAGCATTTT. It yields the protein CASSPWTGGQPQHF. The whole variable domain, remainder taken from reference TRBV28 and TRBJ1-5, is DVKVTQSSRYLVKRTGEKVFLECVQDMDHENMFWYRQDPGLGLRLIYFSYDVKMKEKGDIPEGYSVSREKKERFSLILESASTNQTSMYLCASSPWTGGQPQHFGDGTRLSIL.

This sequence joins TRBV18 and TRBJ2-3, with 12 bases fitting TRBD2. The CDR3 loop spans 16 amino acids. V was clipped by 3 bases and J by 2 bases; unmatched bases: 3. The germline V gene encodes CDR1 KGHSH and CDR2 LQKENI. The CDR3 spells CASSPGTSGFTDTQYF. In DNA form, the CDR3 reads TGTGCCAGCTCACCGGGGACTAGCGGGTTCACAGATACGCAGTATTTT.

This clone has a single count. The chain recombines TRBV5-4 with TRBJ2-7; possible D gene TRBD2, 7 bases. Germline V gene data show CDR1 as SGHNT and CDR2 as YYREEE (reference sequence). The V and J ends lost 2 bases and 3 bases respectively, with 15 bases between them. The CDR3 runs to 15 residues. DNA for the CDR3: TGTGCCAGCAGCTTCGACGGGGGCGGGAGCTACGAGCAGTACTTC. Its translation is CASSFDGGGSYEQYF.

V and J are TRBV7-2 and TRBJ2-7; 7 bases line up with TRBD1. V shed 3 bases and J 4 bases; nucleotides not matched to a gene: 6. Germline V lookup: CDR1 SGHTA, CDR2 FQGNSA. The CDR3 covers 14 residues. CDR3 sequence (DNA): TGTGCCAGCAGCTTGGCACAGGGGAAGTACGAGCAGTACTTC. Translating it yields CASSLAQGKYEQYF.